This section outlines one TCR beta chain sequence together with its context. This clonotype was seen a handful of times. Its antigen is currently not known. Per-base quality was not reported, and no clone a single base away is much larger than it. This sample was included in a study of type 1 regulatory T cells (dated by TCRdb to about 2021). Study-wide context: The study characterized an in vitro protocol that generated a Tr1-enriched, alloantigen-specific CD4 T cell product named T-allo10. Patients with hematological malignancies who were receiving allogeneic hematopoietic stem cell transplantation were the group in which T-allo10 was being clinically evaluated.

Specificity for host alloantigens, anergy, and the capacity for alloantigen-specific suppression were described as properties of donor-derived T-allo10 cells. The sequencer listed for this sample is Illumina MiSeq. Clones were called with MiXCR by TCRdb after fastp trimmed the public reads at Q25, and only in-frame beta chains were retained. Each record represents a unique CDR3 protein, reported with the most common genes and DNA among its rows. The sample table shows 20,000 to 30,000 distinct CDR3 sequences, and roughly two thirds are seen once. 14% of the sample lies in the top ten. Material for sequencing was cultured T cells, either the whole culture or a sorted T cell fraction (not recorded which). Sample cell subset or site, as interpreted from the label and publication: Tr1-enriched cell product generated in vitro against host alloantigens. This clonotype was obtained from a human donor in good health.

The sequence in DNA is TGCAGTGCGTTCGAGGGGAGCAGCTCCTACAATGAGCAGTTCTTC. Its amino acids are CSAFEGSSSYNEQFF. This chain joins TRBV20-1 to TRBJ2-1; the D gene is possibly TRBD1 or TRBD2, with 5 bases matching each. V is shortened by 6 bases, J by 0 bases, and the region joining them spans 15 bases. CDR1 and CDR2 (DFQATT, SNEGSKA) derive from the germline V gene (reference sequence). The CDR3 starts with the cysteine, ends with the phenylalanine, and has 15 residues. Only the CDR3 part of the read is kept: 45 bases, read in frame from the first base.